This is a list of T cell receptor beta chains from one sample in a study of yellow fever vaccine responses in identical twins. TCRdb passed the RT-PCR reads through MiXCR, listing each CDR3 protein once. The data hold 6,000 to 8,500 distinct CDR3 sequences, with approximately 86% observed a single time. The sequences come from T cells from blood (PBMCs), unsorted or a sorted subset (not recorded which), collected before or after yellow fever vaccination (not recorded which). These receptors were collected from a woman aged 18-30 years who received the yellow fever vaccine. CDR3s include the opening cysteine and the closing phenylalanine or tryptophan. The D gene is left open where the match is weak. Part of the rows lack a size; the others show once, few, many or a class for expanded clones.

d_gene	j_gene	abundance	v_gene	CDR3nt	CDR3aa
NA	TRBJ1-4	NA	TRBV10-1	NA	CASSVDRLMKNCFF
NA	TRBJ2-5	NA	TRBV11-2	TGTGCCAGCAGCTTAGGACCTACCCAGTACTTC	CASSLGPTQYF
NA	TRBJ2-7	NA	TRBV12-3/TRBV12-4	TGTGCCAGCAGTCCCTTAAAGGGAGTTACCTACGAGCAGTACTTC	CASSPLKGVTYEQYF
TRBD2	TRBJ2-5	once	TRBV2	TGTGCCAGCAGCCGGGGACTAGAAGAGACCCAGTACTTC	CASSRGLEETQYF
TRBD1	TRBJ1-5	NA	TRBV15	TGTGCCACCAGCAGACCCGGGACAGGGGTTTTTCAGCCCCAGCATTTT	CATSRPGTGVFQPQHF
NA	TRBJ1-2	NA	TRBV20-1	TGCAGTGCTAGAACCGGGACTCGCTATGGCTACACCTTC	CSARTGTRYGYTF
NA	TRBJ1-5	NA	TRBV18	TGTGCCAGCGCCGTGGCGCTGGGTCAGCCCCAGCATTTT	CASAVALGQPQHF
TRBD1	TRBJ1-1	once	TRBV7-6	TGTGCCAGCAGCACGGGACAGGCAAACACTGAAGCTTTCTTT	CASSTGQANTEAFF
NA	TRBJ2-5	NA	TRBV29-1	TGCAGCGTTGAGGGCAGGGCCTTGGAGACCCAGTACTTC	CSVEGRALETQYF
TRBD1	TRBJ2-6	NA	TRBV29-1	TGCAGCGTTGATGGACAGGGCTCTGGGGCCAACGTCCTGACTTTC	CSVDGQGSGANVLTF
NA	TRBJ2-3	few	TRBV2	TGTGCCAGCAGTGAAGCGCTGAGGGACGACGGGGATACGCAGTATTTT	CASSEALRDDGDTQYF
NA	TRBJ2-5	NA	TRBV29-1	TGCAGTATCAGGGACGGTCAAGAGACCCAGTACTTC	CSIRDGQETQYF
NA	TRBJ1-1	NA	TRBV29-1	TGCAGCGTTGACCGATCGTCGGTCAACGCTGAAGCTTTCTTT	CSVDRSSVNAEAFF
NA	TRBJ2-5	NA	TRBV18	TGTGCCAGCTCACGCGATAAACCGGCGGGGACCCAGTACTTC	CASSRDKPAGTQYF
NA	TRBJ2-7	NA	TRBV18	TGTGCCAGCTCCCATGATGGGTTTTCCTACGAGCAGTACTTC	CASSHDGFSYEQYF
TRBD1	TRBJ2-1	NA	TRBV7-6	TGTGCCAGCAGCCAGACAGGGGCGGGTGAGCAGTTCTTC	CASSQTGAGEQFF
TRBD1	TRBJ1-2	NA	TRBV13	TGTGCCAGCAGACTCAGGGGGCGCGACACCAACTATGGCTACACCTTC	CASRLRGRDTNYGYTF
TRBD2	TRBJ2-7	NA	TRBV18	TGTGCCAGCTCAACTAGCGGTCCTTCCTACGAGCAGTACTTC	CASSTSGPSYEQYF
NA	TRBJ1-5	NA	TRBV7-9	TGTGCCAGCAGCTCAGGGGAATTTGGCAATCAGCCCCAGCATTTT	CASSSGEFGNQPQHF
NA	TRBJ2-5	once	TRBV14	TGTGCCAGCAGCCAATTGAACTACCAAGAGACCCAGTACTTC	CASSQLNYQETQYF
TRBD2	TRBJ2-5	NA	TRBV2	TGTGCCAGCAGTGAAGAGCGGGACTATGGGTGGCGTACCCAGTACTTC	CASSEERDYGWRTQYF
NA	TRBJ1-1	NA	TRBV14	TGTGCCAGCAGCTTCGGACGGACGAACACTGAAGCTTTCTTT	CASSFGRTNTEAFF
TRBD2	TRBJ2-7	NA	TRBV12-3/TRBV12-4	TGTGCCAGCAGTGAGCGGGAGAACGAGCAGTACTTC	CASSERENEQYF
NA	TRBJ2-5	NA	TRBV29-1	TGCAGCGTTTCGCAGTCCCAAGAGACCCAGTACTTC	CSVSQSQETQYF
NA	TRBJ2-1	once	TRBV7-3	TGTGCCAGCAGCTTAAGGCTAGCATCCAATGAGCAGTTCTTC	CASSLRLASNEQFF
NA	TRBJ2-7	NA	TRBV11-3	TGTGCCAGCAGCTTATACCCAGGGATCTACGAGCAGTACTTC	CASSLYPGIYEQYF
NA	TRBJ1-5	few	TRBV24-1	TGTGCCACCAGCTCCGGGACATCCGGCGATCAGCCCCAGCATTTT	CATSSGTSGDQPQHF
NA	TRBJ1-5	NA	TRBV28	TGTGCCAGAAGGGGCAATCAGCCCCAGCATTTT	CARRGNQPQHF
NA	TRBJ1-1	few	TRBV11-3	TGTGCCAGCAGCTTACGGCTAGGCGCTGAAGCTTTCTTT	CASSLRLGAEAFF
TRBD2	TRBJ2-7	NA	TRBV12-3/TRBV12-4	TGTGCCAGCAGTTTCCCTATTAGCGGGAGGGCAGGCTACGAGCAGTACTTC	CASSFPISGRAGYEQYF
NA	TRBJ2-3	NA	TRBV20-1	TGCAGTGCTAGAGTGGGGGGCACAGATACGCAGTATTTT	CSARVGGTDTQYF
NA	TRBJ2-3	once	TRBV11-2	TGTGCCAGCAGCGCCCGGCGAAAGAGCGGGACAGATACGCAGTATTTT	CASSARRKSGTDTQYF
NA	TRBJ2-5	once	TRBV29-1	TGCAGCGTTCAACGGCAAGAGACCCAGTACTTC	CSVQRQETQYF
NA	TRBJ2-5	NA	TRBV14	TGTGCCAGCAGACAAGATTTGGGTTCCAAAGAGACCCAGTACTTC	CASRQDLGSKETQYF
NA	TRBJ2-3	NA	TRBV28	TGTGCCAGCAGTCTCTACACAGATACGCAGTATTTT	CASSLYTDTQYF
TRBD1	TRBJ1-1	NA	TRBV4-2	TGTGCCAGCAGCCAGGCAGCCGGACAGGGTAAGATTTACACTGAAGCTTTCTTT	CASSQAAGQGKIYTEAFF
NA	TRBJ2-1	NA	TRBV29-1	TGCAGCGTTGTTGTCCTCTCCTACAATGAGCAGTTCTTC	CSVVVLSYNEQFF
TRBD2	TRBJ2-7	NA	TRBV28	TGTGCCAGCAGTTCCTCGGGGGGAGAGTACGAGCAGTACTTC	CASSSSGGEYEQYF
TRBD1	TRBJ2-6	NA	TRBV18	TGTGCCAGCTCGCCCCTAGGACAGGCCTCCTCTGGGGCCAACGTCCTGACTTTC	CASSPLGQASSGANVLTF
NA	TRBJ1-1	NA	TRBV7-3	TGTGCCAGCAGCTTTACGTCGAACACTGAAGCTTTCTTT	CASSFTSNTEAFF
NA	TRBJ2-5	NA	TRBV7-9	TGTGCCAGCAGCTTCCCCAGTCAAGAGACCCAGTACTTC	CASSFPSQETQYF
NA	TRBJ2-3	NA	TRBV5-6	TGTGCCAGCAGCTACACCTCAGATACGCAGTATTTT	CASSYTSDTQYF
NA	TRBJ2-1	NA	TRBV5-4	TGTGCCAGCAGCTTTCTTCTAGGGGGCAATGAGCAGTTCTTC	CASSFLLGGNEQFF
NA	TRBJ1-5	NA	TRBV20-1	TGCAGTGCTAGAGACAGGGCGAACAATCAGCCCCAGCATTTT	CSARDRANNQPQHF
TRBD2	TRBJ2-7	NA	TRBV4-3	TGCGCCAGCAGCCAAGAACTAGCGGGAGGGACCTCCTACGAGCAGTACTTC	CASSQELAGGTSYEQYF
NA	TRBJ1-5	NA	TRBV28	TGTGCCAGCTGTGGGGCAGGGGGCAATCAGCCCCAGCATTTT	CASCGAGGNQPQHF